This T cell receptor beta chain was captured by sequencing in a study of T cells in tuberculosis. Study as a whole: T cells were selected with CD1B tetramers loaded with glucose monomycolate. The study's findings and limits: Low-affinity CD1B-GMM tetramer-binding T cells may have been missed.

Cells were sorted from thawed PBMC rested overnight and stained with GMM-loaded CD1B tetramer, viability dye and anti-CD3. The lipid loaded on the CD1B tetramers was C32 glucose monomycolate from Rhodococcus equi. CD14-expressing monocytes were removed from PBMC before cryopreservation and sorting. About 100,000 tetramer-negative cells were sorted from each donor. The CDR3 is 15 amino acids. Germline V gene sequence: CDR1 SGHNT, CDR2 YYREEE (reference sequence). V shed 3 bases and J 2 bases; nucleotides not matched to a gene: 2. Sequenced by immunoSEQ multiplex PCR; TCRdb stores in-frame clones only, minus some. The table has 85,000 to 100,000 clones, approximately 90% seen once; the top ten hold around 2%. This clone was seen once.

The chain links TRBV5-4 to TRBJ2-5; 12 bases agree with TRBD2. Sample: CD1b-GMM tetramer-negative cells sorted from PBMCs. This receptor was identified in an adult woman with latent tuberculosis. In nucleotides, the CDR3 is TGTGCCAGCAGCTCGACTAGCGGGGGACAAGAGACCCAGTACTTC. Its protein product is CASSSTSGGQETQYF.